This TCR beta chain was identified during a study of preoperative IRX-2 immunotherapy in early breast cancer. The table came from immunoSEQ multiplex PCR; TCRdb's copy has only in-frame clones and leaves some out. The table includes around 35,000 clones, about 96% detected once. Treatment in this sample: preoperative locoregional IRX-2 cytokine immunotherapy. Samples came from a phase Ib trial of preoperative locoregional IRX-2 cytokine immunotherapy. The sequence derives from a human donor with breast cancer. Collection of the sample occurred from a patient treated with IRX-2 immunotherapy.

The CDR3 region is CAWSHTGGVANTEAFF. The CDR3 DNA reads as TGTGCCTGGAGTCACACAGGGGGAGTTGCGAACACTGAAGCTTTCTTT. The genes are TRBV30 and TRBJ1-1, with TRBD1 identical over 8 bases. This CDR3 region has 16 residues. The V segment lost 2 bases and the J segment 1 base; nucleotides outside the gene matches: 9. Germline CDR1 reads GTSNPN; CDR2 reads SVGIG (reference sequence).